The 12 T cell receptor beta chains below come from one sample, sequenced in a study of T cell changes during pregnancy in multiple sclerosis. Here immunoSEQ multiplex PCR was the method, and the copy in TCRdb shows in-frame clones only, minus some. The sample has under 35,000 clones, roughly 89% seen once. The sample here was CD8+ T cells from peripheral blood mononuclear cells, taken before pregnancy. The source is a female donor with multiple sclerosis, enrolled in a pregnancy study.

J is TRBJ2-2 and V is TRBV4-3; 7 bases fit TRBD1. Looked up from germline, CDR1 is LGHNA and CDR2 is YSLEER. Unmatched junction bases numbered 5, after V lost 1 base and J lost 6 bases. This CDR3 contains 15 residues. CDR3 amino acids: CASSQVTGAAGELFF. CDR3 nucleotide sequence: TGCGCCAGCAGCCAAGTAACAGGGGCTGCCGGGGAGCTGTTTTTT.

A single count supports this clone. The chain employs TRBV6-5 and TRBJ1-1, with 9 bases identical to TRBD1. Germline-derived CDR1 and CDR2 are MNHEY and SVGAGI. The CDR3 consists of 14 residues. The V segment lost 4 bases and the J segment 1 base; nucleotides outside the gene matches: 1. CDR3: CASSWGQGNTEAFF. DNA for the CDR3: TGTGCCAGCAGTTGGGGACAGGGGAACACTGAAGCTTTCTTT.

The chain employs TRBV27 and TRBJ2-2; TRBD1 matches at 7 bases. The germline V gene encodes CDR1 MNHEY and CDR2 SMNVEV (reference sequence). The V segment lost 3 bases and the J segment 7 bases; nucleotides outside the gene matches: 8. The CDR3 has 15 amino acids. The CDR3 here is CASSLTGLNYGELFF. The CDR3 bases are TGTGCCAGCAGTTTGACAGGGCTAAATTACGGGGAGCTGTTTTTT.

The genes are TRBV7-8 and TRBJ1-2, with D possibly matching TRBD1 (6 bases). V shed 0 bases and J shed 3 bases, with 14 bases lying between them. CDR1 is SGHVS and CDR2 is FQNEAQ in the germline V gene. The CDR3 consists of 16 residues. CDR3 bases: TGTGCCAGCAGCTTAGCCACAGGGATCTCAGACTATGGCTACACCTTC. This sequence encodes CASSLATGISDYGYTF.

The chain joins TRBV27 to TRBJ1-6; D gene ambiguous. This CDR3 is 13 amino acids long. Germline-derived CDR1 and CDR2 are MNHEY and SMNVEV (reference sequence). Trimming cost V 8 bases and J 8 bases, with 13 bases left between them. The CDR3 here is CASGLGIYSPLHF. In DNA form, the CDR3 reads TGTGCCAGCGGACTGGGCATTTATTCACCCCTCCACTTT.

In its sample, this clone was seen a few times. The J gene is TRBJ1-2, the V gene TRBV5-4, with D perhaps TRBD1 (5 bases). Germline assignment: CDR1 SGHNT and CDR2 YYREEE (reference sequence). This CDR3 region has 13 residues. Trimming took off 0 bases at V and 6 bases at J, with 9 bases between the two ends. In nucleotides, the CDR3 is TGTGCCAGCAGCTTGGCTGGGGCCCATGGCTACACCTTC. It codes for CASSLAGAHGYTF.

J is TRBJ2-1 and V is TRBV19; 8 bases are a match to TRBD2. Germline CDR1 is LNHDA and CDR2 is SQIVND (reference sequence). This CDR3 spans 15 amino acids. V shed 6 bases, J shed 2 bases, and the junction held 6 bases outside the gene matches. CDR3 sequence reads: CASSGLATAYNEQFF. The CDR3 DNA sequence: TGTGCCAGTAGCGGACTAGCTACAGCCTACAATGAGCAGTTCTTC.

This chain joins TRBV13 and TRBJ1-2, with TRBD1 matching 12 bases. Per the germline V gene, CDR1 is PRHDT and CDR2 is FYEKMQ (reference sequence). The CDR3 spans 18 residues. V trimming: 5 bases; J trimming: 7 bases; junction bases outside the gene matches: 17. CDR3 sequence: CASSQTDLGTGGARGYTF. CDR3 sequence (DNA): TGTGCCAGCAGCCAGACCGACCTTGGGACAGGGGGCGCGCGTGGCTACACCTTC.

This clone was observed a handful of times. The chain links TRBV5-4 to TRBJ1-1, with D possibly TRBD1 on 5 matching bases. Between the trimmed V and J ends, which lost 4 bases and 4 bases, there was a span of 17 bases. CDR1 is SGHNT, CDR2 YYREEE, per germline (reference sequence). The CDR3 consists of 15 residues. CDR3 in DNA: TGTGCCAGCAGCCTCAACGGCGGGGCCGTCACTGAAGCTTTCTTT. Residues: CASSLNGGAVTEAFF.

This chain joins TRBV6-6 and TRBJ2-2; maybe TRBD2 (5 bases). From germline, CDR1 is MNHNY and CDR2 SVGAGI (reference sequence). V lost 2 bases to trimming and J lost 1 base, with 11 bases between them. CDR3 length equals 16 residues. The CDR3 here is CASSYPRELNTGELFF. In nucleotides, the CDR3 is TGTGCCAGCAGTTACCCGAGGGAGCTGAACACCGGGGAGCTGTTTTTT.

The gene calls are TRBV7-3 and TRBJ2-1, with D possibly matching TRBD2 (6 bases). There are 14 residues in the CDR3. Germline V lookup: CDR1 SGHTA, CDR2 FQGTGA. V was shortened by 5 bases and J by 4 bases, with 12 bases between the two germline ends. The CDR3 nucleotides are TGTGCCAGCAGCCCCGGGACTGGATACAATGAGCAGTTCTTC. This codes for CASSPGTGYNEQFF.

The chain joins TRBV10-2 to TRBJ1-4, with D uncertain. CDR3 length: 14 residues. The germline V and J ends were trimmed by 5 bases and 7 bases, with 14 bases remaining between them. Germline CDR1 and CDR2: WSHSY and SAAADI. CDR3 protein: CASSLDTASEKLFF. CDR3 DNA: TGCGCCAGCAGTCTCGACACGGCGAGTGAAAAACTGTTTTTT.